This entry features one T cell receptor beta chain sequence. Its target is not known. This sample includes further DNA sequences coding for the same CDR3. The data were obtained in a study of glioma-infiltrating T cells after dendritic cell vaccination. Study summary: Dendritic cell vaccine was injected intradermally three times, biweekly. Study-wide results and caveats: Longer survival after dendritic cell vaccination followed higher pretreatment TIL content.

Regarding time point: after dendritic cell vaccination, including at tumor progression/relapse. Method: immunoSEQ multiplex PCR; TCRdb's copy keeps in-frame clones and lacks some. The table lists roughly 50,000 clones, around 91% of them singletons. Germline loops: CDR1 SGHRS, CDR2 YFSETQ. With 0 bases removed from V and 4 bases from J, the gap between germline ends came to 8 bases. The CDR3 sequence is 14 residues long. This rearrangement joins TRBV5-1 to TRBJ2-1; weak D call: TRBD2 (6 bases). The sequencing here drew on blood, taken after dendritic cell vaccination. This receptor was identified in a human donor with glioblastoma. CDR3 nucleotides: TGCGCCAGCAGCTTGGGGGACTCTTACAATGAGCAGTTCTTC. This encodes CASSLGDSYNEQFF.